A selection of T cell receptor beta chains follows, all from one sample in a study of cytomegalovirus exposure and HLA in healthy donors. TCRdb keeps only in-frame clones here, not all; method: immunoSEQ multiplex PCR. The sample carries more than 90,000 clones, roughly nine tenths recorded once. The sequenced sample consisted of PBMCs. The receptors originated from a man aged 18 to 30 in good health and CMV-seropositive. Both conserved end residues are part of each CDR3. The D gene is left open where the match is weak. The size field is filled for only some rows; it gives once, few, many or a size class.

j_call: TRBJ2-5
v_call: TRBV20-1
d_call: -
clone_size: -
cdr3_aa: CSAESGETQYF
cdr3_nt: TGCAGTGCTGAGAGTGGTGAGACCCAGTACTTC

j_call: TRBJ1-6
v_call: TRBV28
d_call: -
clone_size: few
cdr3_aa: CASSDMQAHSNSPLHF
cdr3_nt: TGTGCCAGCAGTGATATGCAGGCCCATTCCAATTCACCCCTCCACTTT

j_call: TRBJ1-2
v_call: TRBV5-6
d_call: -
clone_size: -
cdr3_aa: CASSLGGGNYGYTF
cdr3_nt: TGTGCCAGCAGCTTGGGAGGGGGTAACTATGGCTACACCTTC

j_call: TRBJ2-1
v_call: TRBV9
d_call: -
clone_size: -
cdr3_aa: CASRRRDSSNEQFF
cdr3_nt: TGTGCCAGCAGGCGCCGGGACTCTTCCAATGAGCAGTTCTTC

j_call: TRBJ2-3
v_call: TRBV5-1
d_call: TRBD2
clone_size: once
cdr3_aa: CASSLAGLAGRPDTQYF
cdr3_nt: TGCGCCAGCAGCTTGGCCGGACTAGCGGGGAGGCCAGATACGCAGTATTTT

j_call: TRBJ1-1
v_call: TRBV7-2
d_call: -
clone_size: -
cdr3_aa: CASSLRRNTEAFF
cdr3_nt: TGTGCCAGCAGCTTACGCAGGAACACTGAAGCTTTCTTT

j_call: TRBJ2-7
v_call: TRBV6-1
d_call: -
clone_size: -
cdr3_aa: CASSEAFGGSYEQYF
cdr3_nt: TGTGCCAGCAGTGAAGCGTTCGGGGGCTCCTACGAGCAGTACTTC

j_call: TRBJ2-1
v_call: TRBV2
d_call: -
clone_size: -
cdr3_aa: CAILQGSNEQFF
cdr3_nt: TGTGCCATACTACAGGGATCCAATGAGCAGTTCTTC

j_call: TRBJ1-2
v_call: TRBV7-6
d_call: TRBD1
clone_size: few
cdr3_aa: CASSLDAGGGGYTF
cdr3_nt: TGTGCCAGCAGCTTGGATGCAGGGGGCGGCGGCTACACCTTC

j_call: TRBJ2-7
v_call: TRBV7-9
d_call: -
clone_size: -
cdr3_aa: CASSPLSRQDTYEQYF
cdr3_nt: TGTGCCAGCAGCCCATTGAGCCGACAGGACACCTACGAGCAGTACTTC

j_call: TRBJ1-1
v_call: TRBV5-1
d_call: -
clone_size: -
cdr3_aa: CASSSNTEAFF
cdr3_nt: TGCGCCAGCAGCTCTAACACTGAAGCTTTCTTT

j_call: TRBJ2-1
v_call: TRBV7-9
d_call: TRBD2
clone_size: -
cdr3_aa: CASSLLAGGIYNEQFF
cdr3_nt: TGTGCCAGCAGCTTACTTGCGGGGGGAATCTACAATGAGCAGTTCTTC

j_call: TRBJ2-7
v_call: TRBV9
d_call: TRBD1
clone_size: -
cdr3_aa: CASSPSRDRRYEQYF
cdr3_nt: TGTGCCAGCAGCCCGAGCCGGGACAGAAGATACGAGCAGTACTTC

j_call: TRBJ1-2
v_call: TRBV29-1
d_call: TRBD1
clone_size: -
cdr3_aa: CSVDRSTGGGGYTF
cdr3_nt: TGCAGCGTTGACAGGTCGACAGGGGGAGGTGGCTACACCTTC

j_call: TRBJ2-7
v_call: TRBV4-2
d_call: -
clone_size: -
cdr3_aa: CASSQDHQGIQITYEQYF
cdr3_nt: TGTGCCAGCAGCCAAGATCATCAGGGCATACAAATAACCTACGAGCAGTACTTC

j_call: TRBJ2-2
v_call: TRBV7-8
d_call: -
clone_size: -
cdr3_aa: CATRDGELFF
cdr3_nt: TGTGCCACTCGCGACGGGGAGCTGTTTTTT

j_call: TRBJ2-7
v_call: TRBV11-2
d_call: TRBD1
clone_size: -
cdr3_aa: CASSPSGQRSYYEQYF
cdr3_nt: TGTGCCAGCAGCCCGTCGGGACAGAGATCGTACTACGAGCAGTACTTC

j_call: TRBJ2-7
v_call: TRBV7-8
d_call: TRBD2
clone_size: once
cdr3_aa: CASSTGLAGGNVNEQYF
cdr3_nt: TGTGCCAGCAGCACGGGACTAGCGGGGGGTAACGTGAACGAGCAGTACTTC

j_call: TRBJ1-4
v_call: TRBV7-9
d_call: -
clone_size: -
cdr3_aa: CASSIQGMKGEKLFF
cdr3_nt: TGTGCCAGCAGCATTCAGGGTATGAAGGGCGAAAAACTGTTTTTT

j_call: TRBJ2-1
v_call: TRBV19
d_call: TRBD2
clone_size: -
cdr3_aa: CASGLASYNEQFF
cdr3_nt: TGTGCCAGTGGACTAGCCTCCTACAATGAGCAGTTCTTC

j_call: TRBJ2-5
v_call: TRBV5-1
d_call: TRBD2
clone_size: -
cdr3_aa: CASSLGRTSGGNQETQYF
cdr3_nt: TGCGCCAGCAGCTTGGGAAGGACTAGCGGGGGAAACCAAGAGACCCAGTACTTC

j_call: TRBJ2-3
v_call: TRBV4-3
d_call: -
clone_size: -
cdr3_aa: CASSQDRRAFTDTQYF
cdr3_nt: TGCGCCAGCAGCCAAGATCGTCGCGCATTCACAGATACGCAGTATTTT

j_call: TRBJ2-2
v_call: TRBV7-9
d_call: -
clone_size: once
cdr3_aa: CASSLDRVTGELFF
cdr3_nt: TGTGCCAGCAGCTTAGACAGGGTCACCGGGGAGCTGTTTTTT

j_call: TRBJ2-5
v_call: TRBV5-1
d_call: -
clone_size: -
cdr3_aa: CASSLALSQETQYF
cdr3_nt: TGCGCCAGCAGCTTGGCTCTTTCCCAAGAGACCCAGTACTTC

j_call: TRBJ2-7
v_call: TRBV4-1
d_call: TRBD1
clone_size: -
cdr3_aa: CASSQTGQGYGEQYF
cdr3_nt: TGCGCCAGCAGCCAGACCGGACAGGGGTATGGCGAGCAGTACTTC

j_call: TRBJ2-3
v_call: TRBV12-5
d_call: -
clone_size: -
cdr3_aa: CASGFAGLADTQYF
cdr3_nt: TGTGCTAGTGGTTTTGCAGGTCTGGCAGATACGCAGTATTTT

j_call: TRBJ2-1
v_call: TRBV28
d_call: TRBD2
clone_size: -
cdr3_aa: CASSLAQAGGWRDEQFF
cdr3_nt: TGTGCCAGCAGTTTGGCGCAGGCGGGGGGTTGGAGAGATGAGCAGTTCTTC

j_call: TRBJ2-3
v_call: TRBV6-1
d_call: TRBD1
clone_size: medium-sized
cdr3_aa: CASVDRGRTDTQYF
cdr3_nt: TGTGCCAGCGTAGACAGGGGAAGAACAGATACGCAGTATTTT

j_call: TRBJ1-1
v_call: TRBV9
d_call: -
clone_size: -
cdr3_aa: CASSVAGGLNTEAFF
cdr3_nt: TGTGCCAGCAGCGTAGCGGGAGGGTTGAACACTGAAGCTTTCTTT

j_call: TRBJ2-1
v_call: TRBV5-4
d_call: -
clone_size: -
cdr3_aa: CASSLGRSGVAGEQFF
cdr3_nt: TGTGCCAGCAGCTTGGGAAGATCAGGGGTAGCGGGTGAGCAGTTCTTC

j_call: TRBJ1-2
v_call: TRBV29-1
d_call: TRBD1
clone_size: few
cdr3_aa: CSVRDRGRPGYTF
cdr3_nt: TGCAGCGTTAGGGACAGGGGACGGCCTGGCTACACCTTC

j_call: TRBJ2-5
v_call: TRBV11-2
d_call: -
clone_size: -
cdr3_aa: CASSQRSLDSVQETQYF
cdr3_nt: TGTGCCAGCAGCCAGCGCAGCCTGGACTCGGTTCAAGAGACCCAGTACTTC

j_call: TRBJ1-4
v_call: TRBV12-5
d_call: -
clone_size: -
cdr3_aa: CASGFGATTNEKLFF
cdr3_nt: TGTGCTAGTGGTTTCGGTGCTACAACTAATGAAAAACTGTTTTTT

j_call: TRBJ2-3
v_call: TRBV21-1
d_call: -
clone_size: few
cdr3_aa: CASSKLAGGTDTQYF
cdr3_nt: TGTGCCAGCAGCAAACTAGCGGGGGGCACAGATACGCAGTATTTT

j_call: TRBJ1-2
v_call: TRBV19
d_call: -
clone_size: -
cdr3_aa: CALQGQYRDLGGYTF
cdr3_nt: TGTGCCCTCCAGGGCCAGTACAGGGACCTGGGAGGCTACACCTTC

j_call: TRBJ1-5
v_call: TRBV11-2
d_call: -
clone_size: -
cdr3_aa: CASSSGSRSNQPQHF
cdr3_nt: TGTGCCAGCAGCTCAGGGTCGAGGAGCAATCAGCCCCAGCATTTT

j_call: TRBJ1-1
v_call: TRBV7-6
d_call: -
clone_size: -
cdr3_aa: CASSPQTVNTEAFF
cdr3_nt: TGTGCCAGCAGCCCCCAGACAGTGAACACTGAAGCTTTCTTT

j_call: TRBJ2-7
v_call: TRBV7-2
d_call: -
clone_size: -
cdr3_aa: CASSSFHEQYF
cdr3_nt: TGTGCCAGCAGCTCTTTCCACGAGCAGTACTTC

j_call: TRBJ2-1
v_call: TRBV4-2
d_call: -
clone_size: -
cdr3_aa: CASSQPRPAYNEQFF
cdr3_nt: TGTGCCAGCAGCCAACCCAGGCCCGCTTACAATGAGCAGTTCTTC

j_call: TRBJ2-6
v_call: TRBV19
d_call: -
clone_size: once
cdr3_aa: CASSIVNAGSGANVLTF
cdr3_nt: TGTGCCAGTAGTATAGTGAATGCGGGCTCTGGGGCCAACGTCCTGACTTTC